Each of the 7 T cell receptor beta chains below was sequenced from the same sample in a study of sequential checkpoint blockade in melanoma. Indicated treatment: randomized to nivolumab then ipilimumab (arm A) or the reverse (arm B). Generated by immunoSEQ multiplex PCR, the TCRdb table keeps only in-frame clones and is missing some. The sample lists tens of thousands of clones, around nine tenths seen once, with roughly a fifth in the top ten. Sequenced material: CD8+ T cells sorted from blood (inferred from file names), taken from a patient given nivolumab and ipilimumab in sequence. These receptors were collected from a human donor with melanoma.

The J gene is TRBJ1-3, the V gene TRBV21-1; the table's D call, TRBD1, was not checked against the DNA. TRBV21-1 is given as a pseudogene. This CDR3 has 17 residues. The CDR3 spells CASSKGGQESSGNTIYF. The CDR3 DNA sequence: TGTGCCAGCAGCAAGGGGGGACAGGAGAGCTCTGGAAACACCATATATTTT.

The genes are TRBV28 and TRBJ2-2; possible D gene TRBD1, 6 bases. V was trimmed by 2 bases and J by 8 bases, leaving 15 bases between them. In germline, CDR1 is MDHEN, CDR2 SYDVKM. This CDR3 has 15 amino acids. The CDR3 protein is CASSLQGLPGGELFF. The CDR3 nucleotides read TGTGCCAGCAGTTTACAGGGGCTCCCTGGTGGGGAGCTGTTTTTT.

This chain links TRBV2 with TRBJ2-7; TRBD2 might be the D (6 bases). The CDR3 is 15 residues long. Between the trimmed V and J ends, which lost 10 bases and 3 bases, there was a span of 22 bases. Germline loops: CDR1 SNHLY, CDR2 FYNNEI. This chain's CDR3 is CATLGRRPGIYEQYF. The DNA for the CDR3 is TGTGCCACGTTGGGGAGGCGGCCAGGGATCTACGAGCAGTACTTC.

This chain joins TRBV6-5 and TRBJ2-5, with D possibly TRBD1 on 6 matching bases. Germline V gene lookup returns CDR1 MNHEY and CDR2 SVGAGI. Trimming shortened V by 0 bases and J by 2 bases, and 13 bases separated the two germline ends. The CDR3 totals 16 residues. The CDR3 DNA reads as TGTGCCAGCAGTTACTCCCTGGGACACCTGCAAGAGACCCAGTACTTC. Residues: CASSYSLGHLQETQYF.

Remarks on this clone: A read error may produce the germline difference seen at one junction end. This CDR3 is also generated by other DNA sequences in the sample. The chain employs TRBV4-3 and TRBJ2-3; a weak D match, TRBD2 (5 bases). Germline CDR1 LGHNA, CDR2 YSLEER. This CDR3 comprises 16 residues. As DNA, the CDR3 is TGCGCCAGTAGCCAAGATGGAGAGGGCGGCACAGATACGCAGTATTTT. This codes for CASSQDGEGGTDTQYF.

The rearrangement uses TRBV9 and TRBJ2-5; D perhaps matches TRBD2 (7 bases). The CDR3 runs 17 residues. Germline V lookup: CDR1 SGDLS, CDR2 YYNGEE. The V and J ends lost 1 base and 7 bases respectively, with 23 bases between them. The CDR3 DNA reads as TGTGCCAGCAGCGTATCCCAGGGCGGGGGCCCAATAGTGACCCAGTACTTC. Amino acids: CASSVSQGGGPIVTQYF.

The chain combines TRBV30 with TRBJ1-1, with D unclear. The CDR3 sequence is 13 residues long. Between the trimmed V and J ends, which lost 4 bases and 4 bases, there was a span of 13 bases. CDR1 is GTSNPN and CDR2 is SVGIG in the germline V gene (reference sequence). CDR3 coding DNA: TGTGCCTGGAACACGGGGATGGGCACTGAAGCTTTCTTT. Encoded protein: CAWNTGMGTEAFF.